Sequencing of this T cell receptor (beta chain) was carried out in a study of cytomegalovirus exposure and HLA in healthy donors. The study, taken as a whole, reports: Sequencing artifact likely explains a cluster of highly shared sequence variants.

Germline loops: CDR1 LNHDA, CDR2 SQIVND (reference sequence). Trimming shortened V by 5 bases and J by 9 bases, and 13 bases separated the two germline ends. This CDR3 is built from 12 residues. The study ran its PCR with 60 Vbeta and 13 Jbeta primers. Per the study methods: Later reanalysis found approximately 80 million unique TCR beta chains, approximately 11 million of them shared. Using immunoSEQ multiplex PCR, the repertoire was profiled, and TCRdb retains in-frame clones only, with some absent. V and J calls and clone size are copied from that table; D and trimming were computed from the DNA. The specimen's table records around 88,000 clones. A remark on this clone: Its antigen is as yet unknown.

The chain joins TRBV19 to TRBJ1-1; D not resolved. This clonotype originated in a girl aged 10-17 years in good health and CMV-seropositive. Material: PBMCs. This chain's CDR3 is CASSVPGTQAFF. Written as DNA, the CDR3 is TGTGCCAGTAGTGTTCCGGGAACACAAGCTTTCTTT.